The present T cell receptor beta chain was sequenced within a study of memory CD8 T cells in hepatitis C reinfection. Across the whole study: Late or post reinfection samples were taken 12 to 24 weeks after detection. Study-wide results and limits: About 5 donors were too few for definitive public clonotype conclusions.

Measured with immunoSEQ multiplex PCR; TCRdb has only the in-frame clones, and not every one. The sample lists 45,000 to 50,000 clones, 75% to 90% occurring once. Regarding time point: late/post reinfection, 12 to 24 weeks after detection. No in vitro expansion preceded TCR sequencing of the sorted cells. At all three reinfection time points, viable CD3+ CD8+ CD45RO- cells from a couple of donors served as controls. Comment on this clone: Antigen unknown.

The length of the CDR3 is 13 residues. V shed 3 bases and J 11 bases; nucleotides not matched to a gene: 7. CDR1 is MGHRA and CDR2 is YSYEKL in the germline V gene. Material for sequencing was naive CD8+ T cells sorted from blood. The source of this sequence is a man between 18 and 35 years old with hepatitis C virus infection. The V and J genes are TRBV4-1 and TRBJ1-1; 9 bases line up with TRBD1. DNA of the CDR3: TGCGCCAGCAGCCAGGCTACAGGGGGCGTCGCTTTCTTT. This sequence encodes CASSQATGGVAFF.